What follows describes a single T cell receptor (beta chain). Its antigen is still unknown. No much larger clonotype is one base removed from it; base qualities were not supplied. Genomic DNA was isolated from the sorted cells so that the TCRbeta CDR3 region could be sequenced. The immunoSEQ Assay was used to sequence the TCRbeta CDR3 regions. What TCRdb holds here is the immuneACCESS table cut down to in-frame rearrangements. Part of the clones is not present; checked against another copy, under half of the missing clones reflect an unresolved V gene, and the others are unexplained. The sample yields more than 25,000 clones; approximately 84% were counted once. Roughly 26% of the sample rests with the top ten. CDR1 and CDR2, per the germline V gene, are SGHDT and YYEEEE. V is pared back by 0 bases and J by 2 bases, with 8 bases lying between the germline termini. From the cysteine through the phenylalanine, the CDR3 covers 14 amino acids. Only the CDR3 DNA is retained, 42 bases long and in frame from the first base.

The data originate from a study of OX40 agonist ivuxolimab in advanced cancers. Some background on the complete study: Ivuxolimab was an agonistic, fully human IgG2 monoclonal antibody directed against OX40 (CD134), a costimulatory receptor. Intravenous ivuxolimab was administered to patients every 2 weeks at six dose levels: 0.01, 0.1, 0.3, 1.5, 3 and 10 mg/kg. Of the 50 to 55 patients in dose escalation, approximately 20 had hepatocellular carcinoma, approximately 15 had melanoma, 9 had renal cell carcinoma and 9 had head and neck cancer. A male proportion of approximately 83% and a mean age of around 60 years, ranging from roughly 23 to 79, were recorded for the dose-escalation cohort. Patients were allowed to have had prior anti-PD-1, anti-PD-L1 or anti-CTLA-4 therapy, and approximately 40% of the dose-escalation patients had been treated with checkpoint inhibitors. Partial responses occurred in three dose-escalation patients, of whom one had hepatocellular carcinoma and two had cutaneous melanoma. Peripheral TCRbeta sequencing aimed to test whether ivuxolimab altered TCR sequence diversity and caused clonal T-cell expansion. The paper describes the monotherapy dose-escalation part (N = 52 patients) of the phase I trial of ivuxolimab.

Study-wide findings and limitations: In partial responders in the 0.1-3.0 mg/kg groups, normalized peripheral clonal expansion was found to be among the lowest, especially among CD8+ T cells. Antigen specificity was not determined for the clonally expanded peripheral T cells. Low levels of normalized T-cell clonal expansion were also seen in some patients who did not respond. After ivuxolimab, expanded clones were on average more numerous among CD8+ T cells than among CD4+ T cells. At doses of 0.1 to 3.0 mg/kg, clonal expansion of both CD4+ and CD8+ blood T cells was observed from baseline to week 6.

Patients with a history of autoimmune disease or receiving systemic immunosuppression were excluded from the trial. Peripheral blood for TCR sequencing was drawn from every dose cohort at baseline, at cycle 4 day 1 and at cycle 7 day 1. The samples were taken from a phase I, first-in-human, multicenter, open-label dose-escalation trial of ivuxolimab. Adults with locally advanced or metastatic melanoma, renal cell carcinoma, hepatocellular carcinoma or head and neck squamous cell carcinoma were enrolled in the trial. CD4+ and CD8+ T cells were sorted separately from peripheral blood before TCR sequencing.

The receptor comes from an adult with an advanced solid tumor such as melanoma, head and neck, liver or kidney cancer. The chain joins TRBV5-6 to TRBJ1-2, and perhaps TRBD1 as D gene, on 5 matching bases. The starting material was CD4+ or CD8+ T cells sorted from blood, obtained in a trial of the OX40 agonist ivuxolimab. The CDR3 amino acid sequence is: CASSLGAGNYGYTF. The DNA reads TGTGCCAGCAGCTTGGGGGCAGGGAACTATGGCTACACCTTC. Beyond the CDR3, the reference TRBV5-6 and TRBJ1-2 genes provide the residues; the full variable domain reads: DAGVTQSPTHLIKTRGQQVTLRCSPKSGHDTVSWYQQALGQGPQFIFQYYEEEERQRGNFPDRFSGHQFPNYSSELNVNALLLGDSALYLCASSLGAGNYGYTFGSGTRLTVV.